This T cell receptor (beta chain) was captured in a study of T cell repertoires in cytomegalovirus infection. Study details: The authors relied on CMV epitopes, both recently identified HLA-C-restricted and well-studied HLA-B-restricted. Points from the study as a whole: The response measured ex vivo was dominated by TCR beta clonotypes (HLA-C-restricted and CMV-specific). CMV carriers having the relevant HLA were flagged by cumulative public TCR beta family frequency.

This clonotype has ten or more counts. Its antigen is as yet unknown. MiXCR was run by TCRdb on the reads, yielding one entry per CDR3 protein. The sample carries about 700,000 distinct CDR3 sequences, around a third recorded once. The CDR3 covers 11 residues. Trimming removed 5 bases at V and 5 bases at J, with 6 bases between. The specimen was cultured PBMCs, collected from culture after CMV antigen stimulation. The sequence came from a human donor in good health (CMV status not recorded). Some clones in this sample may be carry-over from other donors' samples. J is TRBJ2-5 and V is TRBV12-3 or TRBV12-4; D remains ambiguous. The CDR3 reads CASSMTETQYF. The CDR3 nucleotides read TGTGCCAGCAGTATGACGGAGACCCAGTACTTC.